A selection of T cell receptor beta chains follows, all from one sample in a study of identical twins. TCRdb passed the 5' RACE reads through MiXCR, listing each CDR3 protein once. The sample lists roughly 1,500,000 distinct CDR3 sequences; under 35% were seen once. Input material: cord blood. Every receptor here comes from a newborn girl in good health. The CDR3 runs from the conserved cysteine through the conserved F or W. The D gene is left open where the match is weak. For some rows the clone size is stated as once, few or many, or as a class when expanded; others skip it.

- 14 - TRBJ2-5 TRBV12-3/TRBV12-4 CASSICQGGETQYF TGTGCCAGCTCCATTTGCCAGGGTGGCGAGACCCAGTACTTC
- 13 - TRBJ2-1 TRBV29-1 CSVWALSYNEQFF TGCAGCGTTTGGGCGTTATCCTACAATGAGCAGTTCTTC
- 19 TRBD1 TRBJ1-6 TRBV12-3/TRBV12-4 CASSLGGWTGESYNSPLHF TGTGCCAGCAGTTTAGGGGGGTGGACAGGGGAATCCTATAATTCACCCCTCCACTTT
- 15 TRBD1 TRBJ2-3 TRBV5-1 CASSRAGQDTDTQYF TGCGCCAGCAGCCGGGCAGGACAGGACACAGATACGCAGTATTTT
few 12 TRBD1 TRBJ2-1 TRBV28 CASSFLTGKQFF TGTGCCAGCAGTTTCCTGACAGGGAAGCAGTTCTTC
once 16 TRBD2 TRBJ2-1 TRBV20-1 CSARDPGLGPYNEQFF TGCAGTGCTAGAGATCCGGGACTAGGACCCTACAATGAGCAGTTCTTC
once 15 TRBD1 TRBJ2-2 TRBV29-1 CSVVGQGAWTGELFF TGCAGCGTTGTGGGGCAGGGGGCCTGGACCGGGGAGCTGTTTTTT
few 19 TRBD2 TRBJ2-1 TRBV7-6 CASSLDRLAGGRSYNEQFF TGTGCCAGCAGCTTAGATCGTCTAGCGGGGGGGCGGTCCTACAATGAGCAGTTCTTC
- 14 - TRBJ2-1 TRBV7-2 CASSKRTPYNEQFF TGTGCCAGCAGCAAACGGACTCCCTACAATGAGCAGTTCTTC
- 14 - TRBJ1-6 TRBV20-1 CSARAGYRNSPLHF TGCAGTGCTAGAGCCGGCTACCGTAATTCACCCCTCCACTTT
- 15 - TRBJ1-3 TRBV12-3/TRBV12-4 CASSFGQPSGNTIYF TGTGCCAGCAGTTTCGGGCAACCCTCTGGAAACACCATATATTTT
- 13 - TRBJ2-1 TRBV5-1 CASTETDNNEQFF TGCGCCAGCACCGAGACGGATAACAATGAGCAGTTCTTC
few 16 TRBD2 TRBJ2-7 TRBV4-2 CASSQVSGLGPYEQYF TGTGCCAGCAGCCAAGTATCGGGACTAGGGCCTTACGAGCAGTACTTC
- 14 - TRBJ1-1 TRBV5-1 CASSYYRVNTEAFF TGCGCCAGCAGCTACTACAGGGTTAACACTGAAGCTTTCTTT
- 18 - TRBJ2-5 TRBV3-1 CASSQRGLSGYYQETQYF TGTGCCAGCAGCCAAAGGGGCCTAAGCGGCTACTACCAAGAGACCCAGTACTTC
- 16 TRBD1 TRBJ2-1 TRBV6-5 CASSYEGTGVYNEQFF TGTGCCAGCAGTTACGAAGGGACAGGGGTCTACAATGAGCAGTTCTTC
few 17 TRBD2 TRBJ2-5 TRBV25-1 CASSEWGTSGGQGTQYF TGTGCCAGCAGTGAATGGGGGACTAGCGGGGGTCAGGGGACCCAGTACTTC
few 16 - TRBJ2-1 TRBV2 CASNGIILAPYNEQFF TGTGCCAGCAATGGCATCATACTAGCTCCCTACAATGAGCAGTTCTTC
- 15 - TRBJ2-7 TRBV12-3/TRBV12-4 CASSRGRLFPYEQYF TGTGCCAGCAGCCGAGGGAGGCTTTTCCCCTACGAGCAGTACTTC
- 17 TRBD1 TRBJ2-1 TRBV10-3 CAISEPRGDRGNNEQFF TGTGCCATCAGTGAGCCCCGAGGGGACAGGGGTAACAATGAGCAGTTCTTC
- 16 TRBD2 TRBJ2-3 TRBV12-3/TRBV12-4 CASSLGLAGAGDMQYF TGTGCCAGCAGCTTGGGACTAGCGGGGGCAGGAGATATGCAGTATTTT
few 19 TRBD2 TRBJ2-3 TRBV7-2 CASSPHRVGLAGAKDTQYF TGTGCCAGCAGCCCACACAGGGTAGGACTAGCGGGAGCGAAAGATACGCAGTATTTT
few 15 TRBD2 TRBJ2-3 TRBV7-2 CASSEQRGITDTQYF TGTGCCAGCAGCGAACAGCGGGGGATCACAGATACGCAGTATTTT
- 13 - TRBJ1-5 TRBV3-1 CASSQVQGWPQHF TGTGCCAGCAGCCAAGTCCAGGGTTGGCCCCAGCATTTT
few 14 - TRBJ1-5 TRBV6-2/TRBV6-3 CASSYRPVNQPQHF TGTGCCAGCAGTTACCGCCCGGTTAATCAGCCCCAGCATTTT
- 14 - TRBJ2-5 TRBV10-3 CAIRADFYQETQYF TGTGCCATCAGGGCGGACTTCTACCAAGAGACCCAGTACTTC
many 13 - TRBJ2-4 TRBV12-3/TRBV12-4 CASSSPNVKVQYF TGTGCCAGCAGTTCCCCTAATGTAAAGGTTCAGTACTTC
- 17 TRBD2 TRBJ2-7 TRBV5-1 CASSLGPLAGGSYEQYF TGCGCCAGCAGCTTAGGTCCCCTAGCGGGGGGCTCCTACGAGCAGTACTTC
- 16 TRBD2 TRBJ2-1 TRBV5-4 CASSLEAREYYNEQFF TGTGCCAGCAGCTTGGAGGCGCGGGAGTACTACAATGAGCAGTTCTTC
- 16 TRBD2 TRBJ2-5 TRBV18 CASSTRTSGREETQYF TGTGCCAGCTCAACGAGGACTAGCGGGAGGGAGGAGACCCAGTACTTC
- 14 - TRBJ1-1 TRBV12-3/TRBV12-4 CASSPEAGNTEAFF TGTGCCAGCAGCCCAGAGGCAGGAAACACTGAAGCTTTCTTT
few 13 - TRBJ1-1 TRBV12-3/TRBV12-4 CASSTQMNTEAFF TGTGCCAGCAGTACCCAGATGAACACTGAAGCTTTCTTT
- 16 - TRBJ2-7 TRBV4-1 CASSPADGVLPYEQYF TGCGCCAGCAGCCCTGCTGATGGGGTGCTACCCTACGAGCAGTACTTC